The T cell receptor beta chain described here comes from a study of T cell repertoires in cytomegalovirus infection. Study-level background: Recently identified HLA-C-restricted CMV epitopes were used, and well-studied HLA-B-restricted CMV epitopes were used as well. Signatures in public TCR beta sequences pointed to both CMV infection and matching HLA type. Regarding the study as a whole: The study identified carriers of CMV plus the relevant HLA from cumulative public TCR beta family frequency. HLA-C-restricted CMV-specific TCR beta clonotypes were dominant in the ex vivo response.

The CDR3 is made up of 14 amino acids. Germline V gene lookup returns CDR1 SGHTA and CDR2 FQGNSA. V dropped 1 base and J dropped 2 bases, with 8 bases sitting between them. This clonotype occurred a few times. Its target is unknown. In TCRdb, the reads were re-called with MiXCR into one record per CDR3 protein. The sample consists of under 500,000 distinct CDR3 sequences, roughly 46% of them appearing once. This clonotype was obtained from a human donor in good health (CMV status not recorded). Some clones in this sample may be carry-over from other donors' samples. Sequenced material: cultured PBMCs, taken from culture after CMV antigen stimulation. The genes are TRBV7-2 and TRBJ1-1; D unresolved. This CDR3 is CASSLVLGNTEAFF. The CDR3 bases are TGTGCCAGCAGCTTAGTGTTGGGAAACACTGAAGCTTTCTTT. Full variable domain (outside the CDR3, taken from reference TRBV7-2 and TRBJ1-1): GAGVSQSPSNKVTEKGKDVELRCDPISGHTALYWYRQSLGQGLEFLIYFQGNSAPDKSGLPSDRFSAERTGGSVSTLTIQRTQQEDSAVYLCASSLVLGNTEAFFGQGTRLTVV.